The TCR beta chain described here comes from a study of beta chain features in type 1 diabetes. Study-level findings and limits: In comparison with healthy donors, patients had naive, central memory and Treg TCRB repertoires that appeared more similar. The study found moderately but significantly shorter TCRB CDR3s in all four CD4+ subsets of Type 1 diabetes patients.

Reverse transcribing all isolated RNA meant expressed TCRB transcripts were sequenced. Profiling relied on immunoSEQ multiplex PCR, and the TCRdb table lists in-frame clones only, not all of them. This table holds about half a million clones, 11% found once. Unmatched junction bases numbered 11, after V lost 3 bases and J lost 16 bases. Germline CDR1 is SNHLY and CDR2 is FYNNEI. CDR3 size: 13 residues. This clone was observed a few times. What it recognizes is unknown. The sequence derives from a woman between 18 and 29 years old in good health. The sequenced sample was naive CD4+ T cells from blood. The chain carries TRBV2 and TRBJ2-1, with 8 bases lining up with TRBD1. The CDR3 DNA is TGTGCCAGCAGTGATTATGGCGGGACAGGTTGCTTCTTC. Residues: CASSDYGGTGCFF.